What follows are 22 T cell receptor beta chains derived from one specimen sequenced in a study of T cells in Graves' hyperthyroidism and ophthalmopathy. It was RNA transcripts that yielded the amplified TCR beta CDR3 regions. The primer set for the first-round RT-PCR of the TCR CDR3 was HTBI. Using its own MiXCR run on the multiplex PCR reads, TCRdb lists one record per CDR3 protein. The top ten clones hold 15% to 20% of a sample with under 750,000 distinct CDR3 sequences, 15% to 20% of them seen once. The sequencing input was blood. These receptors were taken from a woman aged 45-59 years with Graves' hyperthyroidism that later progressed to Graves' ophthalmopathy.

This clonotype was picked up many times. V usage is TRBV6-2 or TRBV6-3 and J usage is TRBJ1-4; 10 positions agree with TRBD1. V dropped 0 bases and J dropped 8; count of bases not matched to a gene: 9. CDR1 is MNHEY, CDR2 SVGEGT, per germline. The CDR3 runs 17 residues. The CDR3 sequence: CASSYSITGTGEEKLFF. The CDR3 DNA reads TGTGCCAGCAGTTACTCGATCACCGGGACAGGGGAAGAAAAACTGTTTTTT.

V usage is TRBV19 and J usage is TRBJ1-2; D gene unclear. The length of the CDR3 is 14 residues. The germline gives CDR1 LNHDA, CDR2 SQIVND (reference sequence). V lost 7 bases and J lost 1, with 13 bases in between. Here the CDR3 reads CASKVVQDNYGYTF. Here the CDR3 DNA reads TGTGCCAGTAAGGTGGTCCAGGATAACTATGGCTACACCTTC.

This clonotype has ten or more counts. The chain uses TRBV20-1 and TRBJ1-1; no definite D call. Germline V gene lookup returns CDR1 DFQATT and CDR2 SNEGSKA (reference sequence). Trimming pared 8 bases from V and 0 bases from J, leaving 13 bases between. This CDR3 comprises 13 residues. The CDR3 is CSCRHDLNTEAFF. CDR3 in DNA: TGCAGTTGTAGACACGATTTGAACACTGAAGCTTTCTTT.

This clonotype was observed a few times. CDR3: CASSPAGEQFF. CDR3 DNA sequence: TGTGCCAGCAGCCCCGCGGGTGAGCAGTTCTTC. The rearrangement links TRBV12-3 or TRBV12-4 to TRBJ2-1, with D possibly being TRBD2 (5 bases). Between the trimmed V and J ends, which lost 6 bases and 9 bases, there was a span of 9 bases. The CDR3 runs 11 residues.

This clonotype was detected ten times or more. The J gene is TRBJ1-1, the V gene TRBV7-3; the D gene is possibly TRBD1 (6 bases). Deletions cut 5 bases from V and 8 bases from J, with 15 bases between. The germline V gene encodes CDR1 SGHTA and CDR2 FQGTGA. The CDR3 sequence is 13 residues long. CDR3 sequence (DNA): TGTGCCAGCAGCGAAAACCCAACAGGGGAAGCTTTCTTT. Its translation: CASSENPTGEAFF.

The table lists this clonotype with many counts. V and J are TRBV11-3 and TRBJ2-3, with D maybe TRBD2 (6 bases). The germline CDR1 and CDR2 sequences are SGHNT and YENEEA. This CDR3 spans 16 amino acids. V was pared by 5 bases and J by 2 bases, with 17 bases between. The CDR3 is CASSPSRQGLTDTQYF. In nucleotides, the CDR3 is TGTGCCAGCAGCCCCAGTCGTCAGGGACTCACAGATACGCAGTATTTT.

The table lists this clonotype with a few counts. V gene TRBV27 combines with J gene TRBJ1-1, with D uncertain. The CDR3 is 18 amino acids. V was shortened by 5 bases and J by 1 base, with 23 bases between the two germline ends. Germline CDR1 MNHEY, CDR2 SMNVEV (reference sequence). CDR3 amino acids: CASSPRPPSGNANTEAFF. In nucleotides, the CDR3 is TGTGCCAGCAGTCCCCGCCCACCTTCTGGGAACGCGAACACTGAAGCTTTCTTT.

In its sample, this clonotype was seen a few times. J is TRBJ2-1 and V is TRBV7-9, with D unresolved. CDR1 is SEHNR, CDR2 FQNEAQ, per germline (reference sequence). V lost 5 bases, J lost 7 bases, and 21 bases lay in between. The CDR3 has 16 amino acids. For the CDR3, the DNA is TGTGCCAGCAGCACATACCCCCGCGACCTTGGGAATGAGCAGTTCTTC. This gives the protein CASSTYPRDLGNEQFF.

Note on this clonotype: The junction and the germline gene differ at one end; a read error may be behind it. The chain links TRBV5-8 to TRBJ1-1; no reliable D call. The CDR3 sequence is 14 residues long. Looked up from germline, CDR1 is SGHTS and CDR2 is YDEGEE. CDR3: CASSHYGAPTEAFF. Here the CDR3 DNA reads TGCGCCAGCAGCCACTACGGCGCCCCCACTGAAGCTTTCTTT.

The chain recombines TRBV12-5 with TRBJ2-3; TRBD1 might be the D (5 bases). Germline CDR1 reads LGHNT; CDR2 reads FRNRAP. The length of the CDR3 is 13 residues. V was clipped by 4 bases and J by 4 bases, with 9 bases between them. The CDR3 DNA is TGTGCTAGTGGTTCCTCAGGGTCAGATACGCAGTATTTT. It specifies CASGSSGSDTQYF.

The rearrangement uses TRBV15 and TRBJ2-5; D is unclear. This CDR3 region has 14 residues. Germline V lookup: CDR1 LNHNV, CDR2 YYDKDF (reference sequence). The V end lost 0 bases, the J end lost 4 bases, and 9 bases lay between the germline ends. CDR3 coding DNA: TGTGCCACCAGCAGAGATAGAAGGTCAGAGACCCAGTACTTC. Protein product: CATSRDRRSETQYF.

This clonotype was found many times. The CDR3 DNA follows: TGTGCCAGCAGCTTACTAGTCGGGGAGACCCAGTACTTC. Its protein product is CASSLLVGETQYF. This chain joins TRBV11-2 and TRBJ2-5; D unclear. This CDR3 spans 13 amino acids. Looked up from germline, CDR1 is SGHAT and CDR2 is FQNNGV. Deletions cut 2 bases from V and 5 bases from J, with 9 bases between.

This chain uses TRBV6-1 with TRBJ2-7; tentatively, D is TRBD1 (6 bases). The V end was cut by 6 bases, the J end by 3 bases, with 15 bases between. This CDR3 has 14 residues. Germline CDR1 MNHNS, CDR2 SASEGT. DNA for the CDR3: TGTGCCAGCAGATTCAACAGGGACCGCTACGAGCAGTACTTC. As protein: CASRFNRDRYEQYF.

This chain connects TRBV9 to TRBJ1-4, with D tentatively TRBD1 (5 bases). This CDR3 has 14 amino acids. Trimming cost V 0 bases and J 5 bases, with 8 bases left between them. The V gene's germline CDR1 is SGDLS and CDR2 YYNGEE. The CDR3 protein is CASSVGDGNEKLFF. As DNA, the CDR3 is TGTGCCAGCAGCGTAGGGGACGGGAATGAAAAACTGTTTTTT.

Notes on this clonotype: A much larger clone lies one base from this, so it may be a read error. V is TRBV2 and J is TRBJ2-1, with a weak D call TRBD1 (5 bases). Germline values: CDR1 SNHLY, CDR2 FYNNEI. Trimming pared 6 bases from V and 5 bases from J, leaving 20 bases between. The CDR3 totals 16 residues. The CDR3 DNA is TGTGCCAGCAGCATTCCCCTAGGGGATACCCACAATGAGCAGTTCTTC. This codes for CASSIPLGDTHNEQFF.

Remarks on this clonotype: This may be a read error: a much more frequent sequence differs by one nucleotide. This sequence joins TRBV20-1 and TRBJ1-1; D is unclear. Trimming cost V 6 bases and J 5 bases, with 10 bases left between them. In germline, CDR1 is DFQATT, CDR2 SNEGSKA (reference sequence). CDR3 length: 11 amino acids. The CDR3 region has the DNA TGCAGTGCCGCCCCAAGGACTGAAGCTTTCTTT. As protein: CSAAPRTEAFF.

This clonotype was detected only a few times. The J gene is TRBJ2-7, the V gene TRBV20-1, with 10 bases matching TRBD1. V lost 5 bases to trimming and J lost 1 base; unmatched junction nucleotides: 11. CDR3 length: 16 residues. Germline-derived CDR1 and CDR2 are DFQATT and SNEGSKA (reference sequence). The CDR3 protein is CSAYGMGTGASYEQYF. In DNA, the CDR3 is TGCAGTGCTTATGGAATGGGGACAGGGGCGTCCTACGAGCAGTACTTC.

The sample holds a few counts of this clonotype. V and J are TRBV5-1 and TRBJ1-3; 7 bases agree with TRBD1. The CDR3 is 15 amino acids. The J segment lost 0 bases and the V segment lost 3 bases, leaving 3 bases of the junction unmatched. CDR1 is SGHRS, CDR2 YFSETQ, per germline. The CDR3 region has the DNA TGCGCCAGCAGCTGGGGACAGCTCTCTGGAAACACCATATATTTT. It specifies CASSWGQLSGNTIYF.

The J gene is TRBJ2-1, the V gene TRBV11-1; TRBD1 matches 9 bases. This CDR3 contains 15 residues. Germline loops: CDR1 SGHAT, CDR2 FQDESV (reference sequence). After removal of 5 bases from V and 7 bases from J, the junction contained 9 bases not matched to a gene. In nucleotides, the CDR3 is TGTGCCAGCAGCGGGGACGGACAGGGGAGGAATGAGCAGTTCTTC. Protein: CASSGDGQGRNEQFF.

This clonotype was seen at least ten times. This chain uses TRBV13 with TRBJ2-1; 8 nucleotides line up with TRBD1. From germline, CDR1 is PRHDT and CDR2 FYEKMQ (reference sequence). CDR3 length: 13 amino acids. V shed 5 bases, J shed 9 bases, and the junction held 6 bases outside the gene matches. CDR3 DNA sequence: TGTGCCAGCAGCCGTCGGACAGGGCCTGAGCAGTTCTTC. Amino acid sequence: CASSRRTGPEQFF.

This clonotype came up a few times. This chain connects TRBV5-1 to TRBJ2-3, with D unresolved. Germline CDR1 reads SGHRS; CDR2 reads YFSETQ. Trimming took 0 bases from V and 7 from J, leaving 6 bases between them. The CDR3 spans 12 residues. CDR3 DNA: TGCGCCAGCAGCTTGGAGTCAAATACGCAGTATTTT. As protein: CASSLESNTQYF.

At least ten counts were recorded for this clonotype. V is TRBV30 and J is TRBJ1-5; the D is unclear. The CDR3 sequence is 14 residues long. Germline values: CDR1 GTSNPN, CDR2 SVGIG (reference sequence). V shed 1 base and J shed 1 base, with 8 bases lying between them. CDR3 loop: CAWSETASNQPQHF. CDR3 nucleotide sequence: TGTGCCTGGAGTGAAACAGCGAGCAATCAGCCCCAGCATTTT.